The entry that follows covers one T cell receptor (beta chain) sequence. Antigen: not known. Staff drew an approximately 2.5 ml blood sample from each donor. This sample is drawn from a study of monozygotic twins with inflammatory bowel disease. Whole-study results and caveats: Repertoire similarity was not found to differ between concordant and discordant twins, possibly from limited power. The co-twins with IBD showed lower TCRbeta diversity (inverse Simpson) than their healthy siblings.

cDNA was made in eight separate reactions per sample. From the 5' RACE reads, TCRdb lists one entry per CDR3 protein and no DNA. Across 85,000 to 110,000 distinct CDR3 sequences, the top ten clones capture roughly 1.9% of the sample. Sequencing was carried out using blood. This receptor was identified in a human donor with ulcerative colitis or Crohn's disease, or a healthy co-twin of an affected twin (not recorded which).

The CDR3 loop reads CASSYTWGRNSPLHF. The rearrangement links TRBV27 to TRBJ1-6; TCRdb's assignment of TRBD1 cannot be checked, as there is no DNA. The germline V gene encodes CDR1 MNHEY and CDR2 SMNVEV (reference sequence). This CDR3 comprises 15 residues.